Listed here are 13 T cell receptor beta chains from one sample, sequenced in a study of Ad26.COV2.S vaccination and SARS-CoV-2 variants. Regarding treatment: roughly 19 received Ad26.COV2.S at low or high dose, single or two shots; about 5 received placebo; per-sample allocation not given. Samples were taken on day 63 after the first vaccine or placebo injection. This table comes from immunoSEQ multiplex PCR, and its TCRdb copy is limited to in-frame clones, with some not included. The sample records hundreds of thousands of clones, 87% being singletons. The input for sequencing was peripheral blood, taken in a trial of Ad26.COV2.S vaccine versus placebo. These receptor sequences come from a person between 18 and 65 years old who received the Ad26.COV2.S COVID-19 vaccine or a placebo.

The V and J genes are TRBV25-1 and TRBJ1-5; 8 positions match TRBD1. The junction had 1 base not matched to a gene; V was cut back by 5 bases and J by 4 bases. In germline, CDR1 is MGHDK, CDR2 SYGVNS. CDR3 length equals 13 residues. Here the CDR3 DNA reads TGTGCCAGCAGTCAGGGGGCGAATCAGCCCCAGCATTTT. The encoded protein is CASSQGANQPQHF.

V is TRBV5-6 and J is TRBJ1-4, with unresolved D. Germline loops: CDR1 SGHDT, CDR2 YYEEEE. The ends were cut back, 0 bases at V and 11 bases at J, with 11 bases in the middle. The CDR3 loop spans 13 amino acids. CDR3 coding DNA: TGTGCCAGCAGCTTGGGCGAAGTAGGGAAACTGTTTTTT. This codes for CASSLGEVGKLFF.

The chain recombines TRBV2 with TRBJ1-6; 7 bases map to TRBD1. The CDR3 is made up of 15 amino acids. Germline V lookup: CDR1 SNHLY, CDR2 FYNNEI. The V gene end was trimmed by 5 bases and the J gene end by 6 bases; junction bases not matched to a gene: 7. The DNA of the CDR3 is TGTGCCAGCAGTCTTACCCGGGACAGTAATTCACCCCTCCACTTT. Translating it yields CASSLTRDSNSPLHF.

The chain couples TRBV4-1 to TRBJ1-6; possible D gene TRBD1, 5 bases. The CDR3 is 14 amino acids. CDR1 and CDR2 (germline): MGHRA, YSYEKL. V shed 4 bases and J shed 7 bases, with 11 bases lying between them. CDR3 nucleotide sequence: TGCGCCAGCAGCCTTGGGACGGGGAATTCACCCCTCCACTTT. Amino acid sequence: CASSLGTGNSPLHF.

The chain employs TRBV20-1 and TRBJ2-1; no firm D call. The CDR3 loop spans 11 amino acids. Germline assignment: CDR1 DFQATT and CDR2 SNEGSKA (reference sequence). Trimming cost V 1 base and J 11 bases, with 9 bases left between them. CDR3 loop: CSARVSPKQFF. In DNA form, the CDR3 reads TGCAGTGCTAGAGTGTCCCCTAAGCAGTTCTTC.

The chain joins TRBV4-3 to TRBJ2-1; D ambiguous. Germline loops: CDR1 LGHNA, CDR2 YSLEER. V was pared by 0 bases and J by 4 bases, with 10 bases between. The CDR3 covers 15 residues. The DNA for the CDR3 is TGCGCCAGCAGCCAAGAAATTGAACCTTACAATGAGCAGTTCTTC. It is translated as CASSQEIEPYNEQFF.

The chain joins TRBV5-1 to TRBJ1-2, with 8 bases that match TRBD1. J was trimmed by 4 bases and V by 4 bases; bases with no gene match: 9. The germline V gene encodes CDR1 SGHRS and CDR2 YFSETQ. The CDR3 is 15 amino acids. For the CDR3, the DNA is TGCGCCAGCAGCCCGGGACAGGTCTGGGGCTATGGCTACACCTTC. Translated: CASSPGQVWGYGYTF. Variable domain in full (rest from reference TRBV5-1 and TRBJ1-2): KAGVTQTPRYLIKTRGQQVTLSCSPISGHRSVSWYQQTPGQGLQFLFEYFSETQRNKGNFPGRFSGRQFSNSRSEMNVSTLELGDSALYLCASSPGQVWGYGYTFGSGTRLTVV.

This clone was counted a few times. The chain uses TRBV4-1 and TRBJ1-6; D not resolved. The V gene's germline CDR1 is MGHRA and CDR2 YSYEKL. Between the trimmed V and J ends, which lost 0 bases and 7 bases, there was a span of 7 bases. The length of the CDR3 is 14 residues. The DNA for the CDR3 is TGCGCCAGCAGCCAAGAGCCGGGGAATTCACCCCTCCACTTT. It encodes CASSQEPGNSPLHF.

The rearrangement links TRBV7-9 to TRBJ1-1, with D possibly TRBD1 on 5 matching bases. The germline CDR1 and CDR2 sequences are SEHNR and FQNEAQ (reference sequence). Deletions cut 8 bases from V and 5 bases from J, with 27 bases between. The CDR3 is 17 residues long. The CDR3 here is CASRDSGTGGGKTEAFF. The CDR3 bases are TGTGCCAGCCGAGATTCAGGGACGGGTGGGGGAAAAACTGAAGCTTTCTTT.

This chain connects TRBV19 to TRBJ1-1, with 9 bases fitting TRBD1. The CDR3 runs 13 residues. Germline-derived CDR1 and CDR2 are LNHDA and SQIVND (reference sequence). With V trimmed by 6 bases and J by 4 bases, 3 bases remained unmatched. CDR3 coding DNA: TGTGCCAGTAGCCTGACAGGGGGCACTGAAGCTTTCTTT. It is translated as CASSLTGGTEAFF.

The V call is TRBV19, the J call TRBJ2-7; D may be TRBD1 (5 bases). The CDR3 is 14 amino acids. Germline V lookup: CDR1 LNHDA, CDR2 SQIVND (reference sequence). Trimming pared 10 bases from V and 0 bases from J, leaving 16 bases between. This CDR3 is CAKYDSRSSYEQYF. Written as DNA, the CDR3 is TGTGCCAAATACGACAGCCGTTCCTCCTACGAGCAGTACTTC. The variable domain in full, with the rest retrieved from reference TRBV19 and TRBJ2-7, is DGGITQSPKYLFRKEGQNVTLSCEQNLNHDAMYWYRQDPGQGLRLIYYSQIVNDFQKGDIAEGYSVSREKKESFPLTVTSAQKNPTAFYLCAKYDSRSSYEQYFGPGTRLTVT.

The chain recombines TRBV11-2 with TRBJ2-1, with D unclear. Trimming took off 0 bases at V and 3 bases at J, with 9 bases between the two ends. This CDR3 has 15 amino acids. Germline values: CDR1 SGHAT, CDR2 FQNNGV. Written as DNA, the CDR3 is TGTGCCAGCAGCTTAGAGTACGGAAACTACAATGAGCAGTTCTTC. It codes for CASSLEYGNYNEQFF.

This clone was counted a single time. The gene calls are TRBV7-3 and TRBJ2-6; 9 bases map to TRBD1. CDR1 is SGHTA, CDR2 FQGTGA, per germline. This CDR3 comprises 16 residues. The ends lost 4 bases at V and 2 bases at J; junction bases unmatched: 3. The CDR3 region has the DNA TGTGCCAGCAGCTCGCGGGACAGGGCTGGGGCCAACGTCCTGACTTTC. As protein: CASSSRDRAGANVLTF.